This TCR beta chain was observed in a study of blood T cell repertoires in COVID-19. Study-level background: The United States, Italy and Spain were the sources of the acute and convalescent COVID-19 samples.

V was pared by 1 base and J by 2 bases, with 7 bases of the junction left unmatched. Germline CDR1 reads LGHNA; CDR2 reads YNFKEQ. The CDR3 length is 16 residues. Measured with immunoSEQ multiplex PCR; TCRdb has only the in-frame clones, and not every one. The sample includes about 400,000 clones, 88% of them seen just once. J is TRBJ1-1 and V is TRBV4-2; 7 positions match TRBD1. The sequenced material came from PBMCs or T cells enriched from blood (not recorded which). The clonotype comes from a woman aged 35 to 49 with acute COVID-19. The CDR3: CASSQGAGGSNTEAFF. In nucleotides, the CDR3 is TGTGCCAGCAGCCAAGGGGCAGGGGGGTCTAACACTGAAGCTTTCTTT.